Each of the 24 T cell receptor beta chains below was sequenced from the same sample in a study of blood T cell repertoires in COVID-19. Assay used: immunoSEQ multiplex PCR; TCRdb lists only in-frame clones, some missing. The sample holds more than 250,000 clones, roughly 86% seen once. Sequencing was done on a sample of peripheral blood. These TCRs come from a man aged 18 to 30 with active or convalescent COVID-19.

The chain couples TRBV2 to TRBJ1-2; weak D call: TRBD1 (6 bases). Germline V gene data show CDR1 as SNHLY and CDR2 as FYNNEI. The CDR3 totals 16 residues. V gave up 0 bases and J gave up 4 bases, with 15 bases separating them. The CDR3 coding sequence is TGTGCCAGCAGTGAAGCGTTACAGGGAATGCGCTATGGCTACACCTTC. This gives the protein CASSEALQGMRYGYTF.

The chain is built from TRBV6-2 or TRBV6-3 and TRBJ2-5; 10 bases line up with TRBD1. The junction had 6 bases not matched to a gene; V was cut back by 3 bases and J by 5 bases. Germline loops: CDR1 MNHEY, CDR2 SVGEGT. This CDR3 is built from 15 residues. The CDR3 loop is CASSYLRDRGETQYF. As DNA, the CDR3 is TGTGCCAGCAGTTATCTTCGGGACAGGGGTGAGACCCAGTACTTC.

The gene calls are TRBV2 and TRBJ2-1; D not certain. There are 12 residues in the CDR3. Trimming took off 6 bases at V and 9 bases at J, with 12 bases between the two ends. CDR1 and CDR2 (germline): SNHLY, FYNNEI. The CDR3 coding sequence is TGTGCCAGCAGCCCTCCGAGCCCTGAGCAGTTCTTC. Protein: CASSPPSPEQFF.

This chain uses TRBV15 with TRBJ1-4; possibly TRBD1 for D (5 bases). The germline V and J ends were trimmed by 9 bases and 4 bases, with 12 bases remaining between them. Germline CDR1 and CDR2: LNHNV and YYDKDF (reference sequence). This CDR3 comprises 13 residues. CDR3 DNA: TGTGCCACGTCGGGGGGGATTAATGAAAAACTGTTTTTT. Translated: CATSGGINEKLFF.

The V call is TRBV28, the J call TRBJ2-1; 9 positions match TRBD1. In germline, CDR1 is MDHEN, CDR2 SYDVKM. Trimming took 4 bases from V and 8 from J; bases not matched to a gene: 6. The CDR3 is 14 amino acids. The chain's CDR3 is CASSSRDRVDEQFF. The CDR3 DNA reads as TGTGCCAGCAGTTCCCGGGACAGGGTAGATGAGCAGTTCTTC.

The chain is built from TRBV29-1 and TRBJ1-3; possible D gene TRBD1, 6 bases. The CDR3 extends over 14 amino acids. Trimming removed 0 bases at V and 3 bases at J, with 9 bases between. The germline CDR1 and CDR2 sequences are SQVTM and ANQGSEA. The CDR3 sequence: CSVEETGGGNTIYF. CDR3 in DNA: TGCAGCGTTGAAGAGACAGGAGGTGGAAACACCATATATTTT.

Only one count was recorded for this clone. J is TRBJ1-2 and V is TRBV7-2; 7 nucleotides line up with TRBD1. Germline V gene lookup returns CDR1 SGHTA and CDR2 FQGNSA. V lost 6 bases to trimming and J lost 5 bases; unmatched junction nucleotides: 6. The CDR3 is made up of 13 amino acids. The CDR3 DNA sequence: TGTGCCAGCAGGGGGACAGACACTTATGGCTACACCTTC. Encoded protein: CASRGTDTYGYTF.

V is TRBV5-1 and J is TRBJ2-3; D possibly corresponds to TRBD1 (5 bases). The germline CDR1 and CDR2 sequences are SGHRS and YFSETQ. CDR3 length: 14 residues. Trimming cost V 5 bases and J 4 bases, with 14 bases left between them. The CDR3 DNA reads as TGCGCCAGCAGAGGGGTTAGTTTCGCAGATACGCAGTATTTT. This codes for CASRGVSFADTQYF.

This clone has a count of ten or more. The V call is TRBV28, the J call TRBJ1-3; 7 bases line up with TRBD1. Germline loops: CDR1 MDHEN, CDR2 SYDVKM. CDR3 length: 16 residues. V was pared by 6 bases and J by 5 bases, with 13 bases of the junction left unmatched. This CDR3 is CASSPGTGATRNTIYF. Written as DNA, the CDR3 is TGTGCCAGCAGCCCAGGTACAGGGGCCACACGAAACACCATATATTTT.

The J gene is TRBJ2-3, the V gene TRBV7-9; TRBD1 aligns across 8 bases. V trimming: 4 bases; J trimming: 2 bases; junction bases outside the gene matches: 11. Germline CDR1 and CDR2: SEHNR and FQNEAQ (reference sequence). The CDR3 is made up of 17 amino acids. For the CDR3, the DNA is TGTGCCAGCAGCTCATCCCTCAGGGGGCCTATCACAGATACGCAGTATTTT. As protein: CASSSSLRGPITDTQYF.

J is TRBJ2-5 and V is TRBV7-9; 13 nucleotides agree with TRBD2. The length of the CDR3 is 17 residues. Trimming at V came to 5 bases and at J to 7 bases, leaving 13 bases not matched to a gene. The germline V gene has CDR1 SEHNR and CDR2 FQNEAQ (reference sequence). Here the CDR3 reads CASSPGGPTSGGPTQYF. CDR3 DNA: TGTGCCAGCAGCCCAGGGGGCCCGACTAGCGGGGGGCCGACCCAGTACTTC.

The chain combines TRBV7-2 with TRBJ2-3, with D possibly matching TRBD2 (6 bases). The V and J ends lost 1 base and 11 bases respectively, with 13 bases between them. Germline loops: CDR1 SGHTA, CDR2 FQGNSA. This CDR3 region has 13 residues. CDR3 residues: CASSLVEGKEQYF. As DNA, the CDR3 is TGTGCCAGCAGCTTAGTGGAGGGAAAGGAGCAGTATTTT.

The chain combines TRBV6-5 with TRBJ1-2; tentatively, D is TRBD1 (5 bases). CDR3 length: 14 amino acids. The V gene's germline CDR1 is MNHEY and CDR2 SVGAGI. V was pared by 3 bases and J by 3 bases, with 11 bases between. The CDR3 reads CASSYRAGDYGYTF. DNA of the CDR3: TGTGCCAGCAGTTATCGGGCGGGGGACTATGGCTACACCTTC.

This clone was seen only a few times. V and J are TRBV6-5 and TRBJ1-5; no clear D. CDR3 length: 13 amino acids. CDR1 and CDR2 from the germline V gene are MNHEY and SVGAGI. Trimming stripped 0 bases from V and 5 bases from J, with 5 bases between. The CDR3: CASSYSRDQPQHF. DNA for the CDR3: TGTGCCAGCAGTTACTCGAGGGATCAGCCCCAGCATTTT.

The rearrangement links TRBV30 to TRBJ2-5; D perhaps matches TRBD2 (6 bases). From germline, CDR1 is GTSNPN and CDR2 SVGIG (reference sequence). The CDR3 consists of 14 residues. V dropped 4 bases and J dropped 2 bases, with 14 bases sitting between them. The CDR3: CAWTLNGGQETQYF. DNA of the CDR3: TGTGCCTGGACCCTCAATGGGGGGCAAGAGACCCAGTACTTC.

This clone was recorded at least ten times. The J gene is TRBJ1-2, the V gene TRBV11-3, with D maybe TRBD1 (6 bases). There are 13 residues in the CDR3. V was clipped by 2 bases and J by 6 bases, with 10 bases between them. Germline V gives CDR1 SGHNT, CDR2 YENEEA. The CDR3 DNA reads TGTGCCAGCAGCTTACGGGACATAGATGGCTACACCTTC. The encoded protein is CASSLRDIDGYTF.

This clone showed up just once. The CDR3 DNA reads TGTGCCACCAGCGAAGGACAGGGCAAGAACGAGCAGTACTTC. Translation gives CATSEGQGKNEQYF. The rearrangement joins TRBV24-1 to TRBJ2-7; 8 bases match TRBD1. CDR1 and CDR2 from the germline V gene are KGHDR and SFDVKD. V dropped 7 bases and J dropped 5; count of bases not matched to a gene: 9. The CDR3 has 14 residues.

The chain uses TRBV19 and TRBJ1-5; 8 nucleotides align to TRBD1. This CDR3 region has 15 residues. Germline assignment: CDR1 LNHDA and CDR2 SQIVND (reference sequence). The V gene end was trimmed by 3 bases and the J gene end by 8 bases; junction bases not matched to a gene: 9. The CDR3 loop is CASSISRGRREPQHF. The CDR3 coding sequence is TGTGCCAGTAGTATCTCCAGGGGGCGCAGAGAGCCCCAGCATTTT.

V usage is TRBV11-2 and J usage is TRBJ2-5; the D gene is possibly TRBD2 (5 bases). V gave up 5 bases and J gave up 5 bases, with 12 bases separating them. Germline assignment: CDR1 SGHAT and CDR2 FQNNGV. The CDR3 runs 13 residues. The CDR3 DNA follows: TGTGCCAGCAGCGGCGAGGGTGGGGAGACCCAGTACTTC. It codes for CASSGEGGETQYF.

This chain joins TRBV5-8 and TRBJ2-1; D perhaps matches TRBD2 (6 bases). The CDR3 covers 14 residues. The V end lost 4 bases, the J end lost 5 bases, and 13 bases lay between the germline ends. Per germline, CDR1 SGHTS and CDR2 YDEGEE. The CDR3 reads CASSPRTTHNEQFF. As DNA, the CDR3 is TGTGCCAGCAGCCCTCGGACTACCCACAATGAGCAGTTCTTC.

The table lists this clone with a count of one. The rearrangement links TRBV5-1 to TRBJ1-1, with a weak D call TRBD1 (6 bases). V gave up 0 bases and J gave up 9 bases, with 18 bases separating them. From germline, CDR1 is SGHRS and CDR2 YFSETQ. The CDR3 is 15 amino acids. CDR3 DNA: TGCGCCAGCAGCTTGGTCGTCAGGGGTGTTGTGAAAGCTTTCTTT. Protein: CASSLVVRGVVKAFF.

The chain links TRBV18 to TRBJ1-5; D perhaps matches TRBD1 (5 bases). Trimming stripped 6 bases from V and 1 base from J, with 13 bases between. CDR1 and CDR2 (germline): KGHSH, LQKENI. This CDR3 has 15 amino acids. The CDR3 loop is CASSSWGESNQPQHF. CDR3 DNA: TGTGCCAGCTCCTCCTGGGGGGAGAGCAATCAGCCCCAGCATTTT.

This chain uses TRBV5-1 with TRBJ2-7; perhaps TRBD1 as D (6 bases). V lost 1 base and J 0 bases, leaving 11 bases between the germline ends. This CDR3 has 15 amino acids. Germline V gene sequence: CDR1 SGHRS, CDR2 YFSETQ. CDR3 amino acids: CASSLLQGSSYEQYF. For the CDR3, the DNA is TGCGCCAGCAGCTTGTTACAGGGAAGCTCCTACGAGCAGTACTTC. The whole variable domain, filled in from reference TRBV5-1 and TRBJ2-7, reads KAGVTQTPRYLIKTRGQQVTLSCSPISGHRSVSWYQQTPGQGLQFLFEYFSETQRNKGNFPGRFSGRQFSNSRSEMNVSTLELGDSALYLCASSLLQGSSYEQYFGPGTRLTVT.

The chain couples TRBV7-3 to TRBJ2-1; tentative D call: TRBD1 (5 bases). The CDR3 has 12 residues. V was clipped by 5 bases and J by 7 bases, with 9 bases between them. Germline V gene lookup returns CDR1 SGHTA and CDR2 FQGTGA. The CDR3 coding sequence is TGTGCCAGCAGCCTCTCAGGGAATGAGCAGTTCTTC. Translation gives CASSLSGNEQFF.